The 25 T cell receptor beta chains reported below all come from one sample, sequenced in a study of blood T cell repertoires in COVID-19. The protocol was immunoSEQ multiplex PCR, while the TCRdb copy is restricted to in-frame clones and leaves out a portion. This table holds about 250,000 clones, more than 75% found once. Sequenced: PBMCs or T cells enriched from blood (not recorded which). These receptors were obtained from a man aged 18 to 29 who had recovered from COVID-19.

The chain links TRBV18 to TRBJ1-3, with a tentative D call TRBD1 (5 bases). The CDR3 contains 17 residues. Per the germline V gene, CDR1 is KGHSH and CDR2 is LQKENI. V was shortened by 0 bases and J by 2 bases, with 14 bases between the two germline ends. CDR3 region: CASSPPVGLVPGNTIYF. The CDR3 nucleotides read TGTGCCAGCTCACCACCGGTGGGGCTGGTCCCTGGAAACACCATATATTTT.

The rearrangement links TRBV7-9 to TRBJ2-1; D is possibly TRBD1 (5 bases). Trimming stripped 6 bases from V and 9 bases from J, with 18 bases between. The CDR3 has 14 residues. Germline assignment: CDR1 SEHNR and CDR2 FQNEAQ (reference sequence). CDR3 sequence reads: CASSLDTLLGEQFF. In DNA, the CDR3 is TGTGCCAGCAGTTTGGACACCCTTTTGGGTGAGCAGTTCTTC.

This clone was seen more than once but under ten times. The chain uses TRBV7-3 and TRBJ2-2, with 14 positions matching TRBD2. The CDR3 loop spans 15 amino acids. CDR1 and CDR2 (germline): SGHTA, FQGTGA. The V gene end was trimmed by 5 bases and the J gene end by 5 bases; junction bases not matched to a gene: 1. CDR3 DNA: TGTGCCAGCAGCGGGACTAGCGGGAGAACCGGGGAGCTGTTTTTT. It encodes CASSGTSGRTGELFF.

This rearrangement joins TRBV2 to TRBJ1-4; TRBD1 agrees at 8 bases. Per germline, CDR1 SNHLY and CDR2 FYNNEI. With V trimmed by 8 bases and J by 5 bases, 4 bases remained unmatched. The CDR3 has 13 residues. In DNA, the CDR3 is TGTGCCAGCCGACAGGGGCGGAATGAAAAACTGTTTTTT. This sequence encodes CASRQGRNEKLFF.

This clone was found a few times. CDR3 DNA: TGTGCCAGCAGCTTCCTGACTAGCGGGGGGGCGGACACCGGGGAGCTGTTTTTT. Translation: CASSFLTSGGADTGELFF. This chain connects TRBV7-6 to TRBJ2-2, with TRBD2 identical over 14 bases. The CDR3 runs to 18 residues. V gave up 3 bases and J gave up 3 bases; unmatched junction bases: 6. Per the germline V gene, CDR1 is SGHVS and CDR2 is FNYEAQ.

This rearrangement joins TRBV30 to TRBJ1-4, with TRBD1 as a possible D gene (5 bases). Germline assignment: CDR1 GTSNPN and CDR2 SVGIG (reference sequence). V was shortened by 3 bases and J by 5 bases, with 10 bases between the two germline ends. This CDR3 has 13 residues. The CDR3 sequence: CAWRGVMNEKLFF. The CDR3 nucleotides read TGTGCCTGGAGAGGGGTAATGAATGAAAAACTGTTTTTT.

The chain couples TRBV19 to TRBJ2-7, with 7 bases identical to TRBD2. The germline CDR1 and CDR2 sequences are LNHDA and SQIVND (reference sequence). Losses at the gene ends were 6 bases for V and 0 bases for J; bases not matched to a gene: 5. CDR3 length: 14 amino acids. The CDR3 reads CASRTGGSSYEQYF. The CDR3 DNA is TGTGCCAGTAGGACGGGCGGGAGCTCCTACGAGCAGTACTTC.

This rearrangement joins TRBV19 to TRBJ2-5; 10 bases agree with TRBD1. This CDR3 comprises 15 residues. The germline CDR1 and CDR2 sequences are LNHDA and SQIVND (reference sequence). The J segment lost 4 bases and the V segment lost 7 bases, leaving 9 bases of the junction unmatched. The CDR3 loop is CASNPDRGRGETQYF. The CDR3 region has the DNA TGTGCCAGTAATCCCGACAGGGGGCGAGGAGAGACCCAGTACTTC. Drawing the rest from reference TRBV19 and TRBJ2-5, the complete variable domain is DGGITQSPKYLFRKEGQNVTLSCEQNLNHDAMYWYRQDPGQGLRLIYYSQIVNDFQKGDIAEGYSVSREKKESFPLTVTSAQKNPTAFYLCASNPDRGRGETQYFGPGTRLLVL.

V is TRBV6-5 and J is TRBJ1-2; TRBD1 agrees at 10 bases. Germline trimming cut 6 bases from V and 4 bases from J; bases unmatched to any gene: 2. Germline loops: CDR1 MNHEY, CDR2 SVGAGI. The CDR3 has 13 amino acids. CDR3 in amino acids: CASSGDRGYGYTF. The CDR3 coding sequence is TGTGCCAGCAGCGGGGACAGGGGCTATGGCTACACCTTC.

This clone was picked up a small number of times. The chain links TRBV5-4 to TRBJ2-7; TRBD2 aligns across 7 bases. The CDR3 runs to 16 residues. V was clipped by 2 bases and J by 0 bases; unmatched bases: 8. The germline CDR1 and CDR2 sequences are SGHNT and YYREEE (reference sequence). The CDR3 DNA sequence: TGTGCCAGCAGCTTCACCCTAGCGGAGAGCTCCTACGAGCAGTACTTC. Residues: CASSFTLAESSYEQYF.

This clone was counted between two and nine times. The chain has TRBV5-6 and TRBJ2-1, with 9 bases lining up with TRBD2. The CDR3 loop spans 18 amino acids. After removal of 1 base from V and 8 bases from J, the junction contained 16 bases not matched to a gene. Germline V gives CDR1 SGHDT, CDR2 YYEEEE. The CDR3 nucleotides are TGTGCCAGCAGCTTGAGGCTAGCGGGATCCTCGCCTCCCGATGAGCAGTTCTTC. It specifies CASSLRLAGSSPPDEQFF.

The rearrangement uses TRBV7-9 and TRBJ2-1; unclear D gene. The V end lost 4 bases, the J end lost 0 bases, and 4 bases lay between the germline ends. The germline gives CDR1 SEHNR, CDR2 FQNEAQ (reference sequence). This CDR3 has 13 residues. CDR3 bases: TGTGCCAGCAGCTCCCTCTCCTACAATGAGCAGTTCTTC. Translating it yields CASSSLSYNEQFF. The full variable domain, completed using reference TRBV7-9 and TRBJ2-1, is DTGVSQNPRHKITKRGQNVTFRCDPISEHNRLYWYRQTLGQGPEFLTYFQNEAQLEKSRLLSDRFSAERPKGSFSTLEIQRTEQGDSAMYLCASSSLSYNEQFFGPGTRLTVL.

The chain is built from TRBV5-4 and TRBJ2-7; 8 bases agree with TRBD1. CDR3 length: 14 residues. Germline V gene sequence: CDR1 SGHNT, CDR2 YYREEE (reference sequence). The V and J ends lost 4 bases and 3 bases, in that order; junction bases with no gene match: 6. CDR3 protein: CASSADRVGYEQYF. CDR3 sequence (DNA): TGTGCCAGCAGCGCGGACAGGGTAGGCTACGAGCAGTACTTC.

The CDR3 sequence is CASSPAGQGFDSPLHF. The CDR3 nucleotides read TGTGCCAGCTCACCGGCGGGACAGGGTTTCGATTCACCCCTCCACTTT. V gene TRBV18 combines with J gene TRBJ1-6; 9 bases are shared with TRBD1. CDR1 and CDR2 from the germline V gene are KGHSH and LQKENI. There are 16 residues in the CDR3. V lost 3 bases to trimming and J lost 8 bases; unmatched junction nucleotides: 8.

This clone appeared a single time. This rearrangement joins TRBV27 to TRBJ1-5; 9 bases are shared with TRBD1. The CDR3 has 15 amino acids. Germline loops: CDR1 MNHEY, CDR2 SMNVEV (reference sequence). V gave up 5 bases and J gave up 4 bases; unmatched junction bases: 6. DNA for the CDR3: TGTGCCAGCAGTCAAAGGACAGGGGTAAATCAGCCCCAGCATTTT. Translated, it gives CASSQRTGVNQPQHF.

The V call is TRBV7-2, the J call TRBJ1-2; TRBD1 matches 10 bases. Germline loops: CDR1 SGHTA, CDR2 FQGNSA. The CDR3 is 16 residues long. The junction had 8 bases not matched to a gene; V was cut back by 5 bases and J by 2 bases. The CDR3 protein is CASSTTGQGTNYGYTF. CDR3 nucleotide sequence: TGTGCCAGCAGCACAACGGGACAGGGGACAAACTATGGCTACACCTTC. The full variable domain, rest sourced from reference TRBV7-2 and TRBJ1-2, is GAGVSQSPSNKVTEKGKDVELRCDPISGHTALYWYRQSLGQGLEFLIYFQGNSAPDKSGLPSDRFSAERTGGSVSTLTIQRTQQEDSAVYLCASSTTGQGTNYGYTFGSGTRLTVV.

The chain couples TRBV2 to TRBJ1-1; D call uncertain. The V end lost 9 bases, the J end lost 1 base, and 12 bases lay between the germline ends. The CDR3 length is 13 residues. Per germline, CDR1 SNHLY and CDR2 FYNNEI. The CDR3 region is CASLLGENTEAFF. In nucleotides, the CDR3 is TGTGCCAGTCTATTGGGAGAGAACACTGAAGCTTTCTTT. The variable domain in full, completed from reference TRBV2 and TRBJ1-1, reads EPEVTQTPSHQVTQMGQEVILRCVPISNHLYFYWYRQILGQKVEFLVSFYNNEISEKSEIFDDQFSVERPDGSNFTLKIRSTKLEDSAMYFCASLLGENTEAFFGQGTRLTVV.

V usage is TRBV5-1 and J usage is TRBJ1-1; 11 bases fit TRBD1. This CDR3 has 15 amino acids. Trimming took 4 bases from V and 4 from J; bases not matched to a gene: 6. Germline CDR1 and CDR2: SGHRS and YFSETQ. CDR3 sequence (DNA): TGCGCCAGCAGCCAAGACGGGACAGGGGGCACTGAAGCTTTCTTT. Protein product: CASSQDGTGGTEAFF. Complete variable domain (other parts from reference TRBV5-1 and TRBJ1-1): KAGVTQTPRYLIKTRGQQVTLSCSPISGHRSVSWYQQTPGQGLQFLFEYFSETQRNKGNFPGRFSGRQFSNSRSEMNVSTLELGDSALYLCASSQDGTGGTEAFFGQGTRLTVV.

For the CDR3, the DNA is TGTGCCAGCAGACTGCGGGGGGAGCAGTTCTTC. Its translation: CASRLRGEQFF. This chain uses TRBV6-5 with TRBJ2-1, with 7 bases matching TRBD2. The germline gives CDR1 MNHEY, CDR2 SVGAGI. CDR3 size: 11 residues. V lost 6 bases, J lost 10 bases, and 3 bases stayed unmatched.

The V call is TRBV5-8, the J call TRBJ1-3, with a tentative D call TRBD1 (6 bases). The CDR3 loop spans 16 amino acids. V lost 2 bases, J lost 0 bases, and 12 bases lay in between. Germline V CDR1 and CDR2: SGHTS, YDEGEE. CDR3 region: CASSFDRLGSGNTIYF. The CDR3 coding sequence is TGTGCCAGCAGCTTCGACAGGCTGGGCTCTGGAAACACCATATATTTT.

This clone was picked up a small number of times. V usage is TRBV30 and J usage is TRBJ1-5; TRBD1 matches at 8 bases. V shed 2 bases, J shed 4 bases, and the junction held 7 bases outside the gene matches. The CDR3 has 15 residues. Germline values: CDR1 GTSNPN, CDR2 SVGIG (reference sequence). The CDR3 loop is CAWSPRTGRNQPQHF. CDR3 nucleotides: TGTGCCTGGAGTCCCAGGACAGGGAGAAATCAGCCCCAGCATTTT.

V usage is TRBV7-8 and J usage is TRBJ2-1, with D possibly TRBD2 on 7 matching bases. The CDR3 length is 13 residues. Trimming removed 5 bases at V and 8 bases at J, with 13 bases between. Germline V gives CDR1 SGHVS, CDR2 FQNEAQ. The CDR3 here is CASSPRGRDEQFF. CDR3 in DNA: TGTGCCAGCAGCCCAAGGGGGAGGGATGAGCAGTTCTTC.

The chain has TRBV5-1 and TRBJ2-7, with TRBD1 identical over 7 bases. After removal of 2 bases from V and 3 bases from J, the junction contained 2 bases not matched to a gene. This CDR3 is built from 13 residues. CDR1 is SGHRS and CDR2 is YFSETQ in the germline V gene. The CDR3 loop is CASSFDRVYEQYF. Written as DNA, the CDR3 is TGCGCCAGCAGCTTTGACAGGGTCTACGAGCAGTACTTC.

This clone was found a few times. The chain uses TRBV3-1 (or the pseudogene TRBV3-2) and TRBJ2-3, with 11 nucleotides matching TRBD2. This CDR3 is 18 amino acids long. The V gene end was trimmed by 0 bases and the J gene end by 0 bases; junction bases not matched to a gene: 5. CDR1 and CDR2 from the germline V gene are LGHDT and YNNKEL (reference sequence). CDR3 loop: CASSQERLAGPSTDTQYF. Here the CDR3 DNA reads TGTGCCAGCAGCCAAGAAAGACTAGCGGGACCTAGCACAGATACGCAGTATTTT.

This sequence joins TRBV4-1 and TRBJ1-1; D is uncertain. Germline V gene sequence: CDR1 MGHRA, CDR2 YSYEKL. Between the trimmed V and J ends, which lost 6 bases and 0 bases, there was a span of 11 bases. The CDR3 spans 14 residues. The CDR3 DNA reads as TGCGCCAGCAGGGGCCTTCTTTTGAACACTGAAGCTTTCTTT. Protein product: CASRGLLLNTEAFF.